The clone carrying this T cell receptor beta chain occurred a few times. Its target is not known. The record originates from a study of high-grade serous ovarian cancer treatment subgroups. In the study overall: Samples averaged roughly 15,000 reads and 7,000 or so unique TCR beta rearrangements.

CDR1 and CDR2 (germline): ENHRY, SYGVKD. V dropped 6 bases and J dropped 9 bases, with 21 bases sitting between them. CDR3 size: 14 residues. Tumor samples were obtained before definitive surgery or chemotherapy. Profiled with immunoSEQ multiplex PCR; TCRdb holds only in-frame clones, not every one. The sample has about a thousand clones; roughly four fifths are singletons. The study's findings and limits: Repertoire similarity ranged about 0.095 to 0.79 between tumors of one patient. Bulk tumor TCR sequencing gave no spatial information.

The clonotype originates from a human donor with high-grade serous ovarian cancer. This chain links TRBV10-3 with TRBJ2-7; D assignment may be TRBD1 or TRBD2 (5 bases each). The sample consisted of tumor tissue. The CDR3 DNA reads as TGTGCCATCAGAGACCCCGGGACCCAAATCGGGCAGTACTTC. This sequence encodes CAIRDPGTQIGQYF.